This T cell receptor (beta chain) was obtained from a study of a mutant IDH1 vaccine in newly diagnosed glioma. Background on the study: Onset of vaccination occurred 4-6 weeks following radiotherapy alone, or with temozolomide cycles. There were roughly 62% males and around 40% females among treated patients, whose mean age was roughly 40 years. Patients had received radiotherapy, temozolomide, or both previously, most receiving both.

Concerning this clone: Its antigen remains unknown.

The sample's time point: week 11, during vaccination. What each vaccine dose contained was 300 ug of mutant IDH1 20-mer peptide, accompanied by topical imiquimod. Newly diagnosed WHO grade 3 or 4 IDH1-mutant, ATRX-lost astrocytomas were identified in the donors. The table came from immunoSEQ multiplex PCR; TCRdb's copy has only in-frame clones and leaves some out. The sample lists some 64,000 clones; 75% to 85% were seen once. The length of the CDR3 is 14 residues. Germline CDR1 MNHEY, CDR2 SMNVEV (reference sequence). V was trimmed by 2 bases and J by 4 bases, leaving 10 bases between them. The starting material was PBMCs, obtained from a glioma patient whose treatment included an IDH1 peptide vaccine. The clonotype originates from a man aged 50-59 years with glioma. This sequence joins TRBV27 and TRBJ2-3, with D possibly being TRBD2 (5 bases). The CDR3 region is CASSLLPSPDTQYF. In nucleotides, the CDR3 is TGTGCCAGCAGTTTACTCCCTAGCCCAGATACGCAGTATTTT.